These T cell receptor beta chains were read from a single sample in a study of T cells expressing NK-cell markers. TCRdb re-called the 5' RACE reads and shows each CDR3 protein once, DNA omitted. The ten most abundant clones cover 7.3% of a sample with 400,000 to 450,000 distinct CDR3 sequences. Sequenced material: blood T cells: a sorted CD56 or NKG2C T cell subset, CD4+ or CD8+ T cells, or bulk PBMC T cells (not recorded which). The receptor source for this set is a woman aged 18-69 years in good health. CDR3s include the opening cysteine and the closing phenylalanine or tryptophan. The order of the fields is V gene, J gene, CDR3 protein.

V: TRBV20-1; J: TRBJ1-6; CDR3: CSAGGPSNSPLHF
V: TRBV12-3/TRBV12-4; J: TRBJ1-5; CDR3: CASSPRTGGGNQPQHF
V: TRBV27; J: TRBJ1-1; CDR3: CASSLLSGKAEAFF
V: TRBV28; J: TRBJ2-7; CDR3: CASCTAHYEQYF
V: TRBV30; J: TRBJ1-6; CDR3: CAWCLRGFNSPLHF
V: TRBV4-3; J: TRBJ2-1; CDR3: CASSQEGGSENEQFF
V: TRBV10-2; J: TRBJ1-2; CDR3: CASRDTVLYGYTF
V: TRBV15; J: TRBJ1-1; CDR3: CATTRGGVTEAFF
V: TRBV18; J: TRBJ2-7; CDR3: CASSPPRQGTSEQYF
V: TRBV6-1; J: TRBJ1-2; CDR3: CASRPWEGDYGYTF
V: TRBV4-3; J: TRBJ1-1; CDR3: CASSQARTPMNTEAFF
V: TRBV4-2; J: TRBJ2-5; CDR3: CASNQGTGLQPETQYF
V: TRBV29-1; J: TRBJ1-5; CDR3: CSVRWGTNQPQHF
V: TRBV6-5; J: TRBJ2-7; CDR3: CASSYGDSGTSSYEQYF
V: TRBV20-1; J: TRBJ2-1; CDR3: CSAFDGSSSYNEQFF
V: TRBV12-3/TRBV12-4; J: TRBJ2-3; CDR3: CATAERGGTDTQYF
V: TRBV7-9; J: TRBJ2-5; CDR3: CASSVPWDMGETQYF